The next 29 T cell receptor beta chains were all read from a single sample in a study of blood T cells in healthy people across ages. Together with a sample-barcoded 5' primer, a J-beta primer mix was included in a second PCR lasting about 7 to 11 cycles. TCRdb recomputed calls from the 5' RACE reads with MiXCR, one row per CDR3 protein. The sample has 1.5 million to 2 million distinct CDR3 sequences, around half seen once. The sample consisted of blood. The origin of the receptors is a middle-aged woman in good health.

This clonotype came up a few times. The V call is TRBV27, the J call TRBJ2-4; TRBD1 matches 9 bases. The junction had 4 bases not matched to a gene; V was cut back by 2 bases and J by 5 bases. This CDR3 contains 15 residues. Per germline, CDR1 MNHEY and CDR2 SMNVEV (reference sequence). The CDR3 DNA reads TGTGCCAGCAGTTTACACAGGGGGCTCGAAAACATTCAGTACTTC. The encoded protein is CASSLHRGLENIQYF.

The V and J genes are TRBV20-1 and TRBJ2-4; a weak D match, TRBD1 (6 bases). Germline V lookup: CDR1 DFQATT, CDR2 SNEGSKA (reference sequence). The V gene lost 0 bases and the J gene lost 6 bases, with 12 bases spanning the gap. The CDR3 consists of 14 residues. The CDR3 DNA reads TGCAGTGCTAGAGATAGGGGGAGCGGAAACATTCAGTACTTC. This codes for CSARDRGSGNIQYF.

Regarding this clonotype: At one of its ends the junction is not consistent with the germline gene, which may arise from a read error. The V gene is TRBV7-9, the J gene TRBJ2-5; D ambiguous. There are 16 residues in the CDR3. The germline CDR1 and CDR2 sequences are SEHNR and FQNEAQ (reference sequence). DNA for the CDR3: TGTGCCTGCAGCTTAGACCTGCTCTCCAAACAAGAGACCCAGTACTTC. It specifies CACSLDLLSKQETQYF. Variable domain in full (rest from reference TRBV7-9 and TRBJ2-5): DTGVSQNPRHKITKRGQNVTFRCDPISEHNRLYWYRQTLGQGPEFLTYFQNEAQLEKSRLLSDRFSAERPKGSFSTLEIQRTEQGDSAMYLCACSLDLLSKQETQYFGPGTRLLVL.

This clonotype has more than one count but fewer than ten. The rearrangement joins TRBV20-1 to TRBJ2-7; TRBD2 aligns across 12 bases. Germline V gives CDR1 DFQATT, CDR2 SNEGSKA (reference sequence). CDR3 size: 15 residues. J lost 2 bases, V lost 5 bases, and 7 bases had no gene match. In DNA form, the CDR3 reads TGCAGTGCTGGATCGACTAGCGGGAGACCCTACGAGCAGTACTTC. Residues: CSAGSTSGRPYEQYF.

This chain connects TRBV4-2 to TRBJ1-1, with 9 bases aligning to TRBD1. The CDR3 length is 16 residues. Germline V CDR1 and CDR2: LGHNA, YNFKEQ. The V and J ends lost 0 bases and 2 bases, in that order; junction bases with no gene match: 4. CDR3 nucleotide sequence: TGTGCCAGCAGCCAAGAGAGGACAGGGGCCAACACTGAAGCTTTCTTT. This sequence encodes CASSQERTGANTEAFF.

This sequence joins TRBV11-2 and TRBJ2-1; no definite D call. Germline V gene sequence: CDR1 SGHAT, CDR2 FQNNGV. This CDR3 has 16 residues. Trimming stripped 1 base from V and 3 bases from J, with 13 bases between. The CDR3 region is CASSLAYQKLYNEQFF. The CDR3 nucleotides read TGTGCCAGCAGCTTAGCGTACCAGAAACTCTACAATGAGCAGTTCTTC.

This clonotype was detected only once. The J gene is TRBJ2-5, the V gene TRBV6-2 or TRBV6-3, with D tentatively TRBD2 (6 bases). The J call could be wrong; TRBJ2-7 is a better fit for the DNA end. This CDR3 has 14 amino acids. Per the germline V gene, CDR1 is MNHEY and CDR2 is SVGEGT. CDR3 coding DNA: TGTGCCAGCAGTTACAGTGCGGGGCGGGGCGAGCAGTACTTC. Its protein product is CASSYSAGRGEQYF.

In this sample, this clonotype turned up a few times. This chain connects TRBV10-3 to TRBJ1-1; 7 nucleotides agree with TRBD1. The length of the CDR3 is 13 residues. J gave up 1 base and V 6 bases, and 2 bases lay outside the gene matches. The germline V gene encodes CDR1 ENHRY and CDR2 SYGVKD. CDR3: CAISRDRNTEAFF. The CDR3 DNA follows: TGTGCCATCAGCCGGGACAGGAACACTGAAGCTTTCTTT.

The genes are TRBV9 and TRBJ2-3, with 8 positions matching TRBD1. Germline V gene sequence: CDR1 SGDLS, CDR2 YYNGEE. The CDR3 has 17 residues. V gave up 3 bases and J gave up 0 bases; unmatched junction bases: 9. The CDR3 sequence is CASSAFGTGDSTDTQYF. CDR3 sequence (DNA): TGTGCCAGCAGCGCCTTCGGGACAGGTGATAGCACAGATACGCAGTATTTT.

This rearrangement joins TRBV5-1 to TRBJ2-7; TRBD2 matches 12 bases. V lost 7 bases, J lost 7 bases, and 12 bases stayed unmatched. There are 15 residues in the CDR3. Germline lookup yields CDR1 SGHRS and CDR2 YFSETQ. The CDR3 loop reads CASSTTSGGPWEQYF. As DNA, the CDR3 is TGCGCCAGCTCCACCACTAGCGGGGGGCCCTGGGAGCAGTACTTC. Complete variable domain (other parts from reference TRBV5-1 and TRBJ2-7): KAGVTQTPRYLIKTRGQQVTLSCSPISGHRSVSWYQQTPGQGLQFLFEYFSETQRNKGNFPGRFSGRQFSNSRSEMNVSTLELGDSALYLCASSTTSGGPWEQYFGPGTRLTVT.

The chain carries TRBV18 and TRBJ1-5, with TRBD1 matching 7 bases. V shed 2 bases, J shed 8 bases, and the junction held 9 bases outside the gene matches. Looked up from germline, CDR1 is KGHSH and CDR2 is LQKENI. The CDR3 is 15 residues long. The CDR3 bases are TGTGCCAGCTCACCATCGTACAGGGGCAGGGAGCCCCAGCATTTT. It encodes CASSPSYRGREPQHF. Full variable domain (rest looked up from reference TRBV18 and TRBJ1-5): NAGVMQNPRHLVRRRGQEARLRCSPMKGHSHVYWYRQLPEEGLKFMVYLQKENIIDESGMPKERFSAEFPKEGPSILRIQQVVRGDSAAYFCASSPSYRGREPQHFGDGTRLSIL.

The chain uses TRBV4-3 and TRBJ2-7, with 7 bases identical to TRBD1. The J call may be mistaken, given a closer DNA end match to TRBJ2-5. From germline, CDR1 is LGHNA and CDR2 YSLEER. The CDR3 runs to 15 residues. CDR3 protein: CASSQDYNRGQTQYF. The CDR3 region has the DNA TGCGCCAGCAGCCAAGATTACAACAGGGGTCAGACCCAGTACTTC.

This clonotype was counted a single time. The chain couples TRBV4-2 to TRBJ2-1; D possibly corresponds to TRBD2 (6 bases). Germline CDR1 is LGHNA and CDR2 is YNFKEQ. The CDR3 has 16 residues. V lost 4 bases and J 1 base, leaving 14 bases between the germline ends. This CDR3 is CASSPNRAGSYNEQFF. DNA for the CDR3: TGTGCCAGCAGCCCTAATAGGGCGGGATCCTACAATGAGCAGTTCTTC.

This chain uses TRBV4-2 with TRBJ1-1; no firm D call. Trimming removed 6 bases at V and 0 bases at J, with 14 bases between. The CDR3 sequence is 15 residues long. CDR1 is LGHNA and CDR2 is YNFKEQ in the germline V gene. The CDR3 coding sequence is TGTGCCAGCAGACTAACAGTCCTTATGAACACTGAAGCTTTCTTT. Translating gives CASRLTVLMNTEAFF.

The chain recombines TRBV4-2 with TRBJ2-5; D perhaps matches TRBD1 (6 bases). The J call may be incorrect, as the DNA end agrees better with TRBJ2-7. Germline V gene lookup returns CDR1 LGHNA and CDR2 YNFKEQ. The CDR3 runs to 15 residues. CDR3 sequence (DNA): TGTGCCAGCAGCCAAGAGAGGGACAAAAACTACGAGCAGTACTTC. Its translation is CASSQERDKNYEQYF.

The gene calls are TRBV20-1 and TRBJ2-7, with 9 positions matching TRBD2. CDR3 length: 15 amino acids. The germline CDR1 and CDR2 sequences are DFQATT and SNEGSKA (reference sequence). V shed 5 bases, J shed 0 bases, and the junction held 8 bases outside the gene matches. CDR3 loop: CSAPTIAGVSYEQYF. CDR3 sequence (DNA): TGCAGTGCTCCTACGATAGCGGGGGTCTCCTACGAGCAGTACTTC.

The chain couples TRBV20-1 to TRBJ1-1; D is uncertain. This CDR3 region has 15 residues. The germline CDR1 and CDR2 sequences are DFQATT and SNEGSKA (reference sequence). The ends were cut back, 1 base at V and 5 bases at J, with 17 bases in the middle. The CDR3 protein is CSARGASYDPTEAFF. The CDR3 DNA follows: TGCAGTGCTAGAGGCGCCAGTTATGACCCAACTGAAGCTTTCTTT.

The chain uses TRBV12-3 or TRBV12-4 and TRBJ2-2; D possibly matches TRBD1 or TRBD2 (5 bases each). The CDR3 totals 16 residues. Deletions cut 3 bases from V and 5 bases from J, with 16 bases between. The CDR3 DNA follows: TGTGCCAGCAGTTTCGGGGCAGGGACGGGGACCGGGGAGCTGTTTTTT. This encodes CASSFGAGTGTGELFF.

This clonotype has ten or more counts. The rearrangement uses TRBV29-1 and TRBJ2-4; D is undetermined. The V end was cut by 3 bases, the J end by 9 bases, with 15 bases between. The CDR3 consists of 13 residues. Germline CDR1 reads SQVTM; CDR2 reads ANQGSEA. The CDR3 spells CSVEDPLVRIQYF. In DNA form, the CDR3 reads TGCAGCGTTGAGGACCCATTGGTGCGCATTCAGTACTTC.

This clonotype was detected a few times. The genes are TRBV11-2 and TRBJ2-5; 7 bases are shared with TRBD1. CDR3 size: 16 residues. V trimming: 4 bases; J trimming: 7 bases; junction bases outside the gene matches: 15. CDR1 and CDR2 from the germline V gene are SGHAT and FQNNGV. This CDR3 is CASSSMTGTAWGTQYF. The CDR3 nucleotides are TGTGCCAGCAGCTCAATGACCGGGACAGCCTGGGGGACCCAGTACTTC.

J is TRBJ2-5 and V is TRBV7-3, with a possible D match to TRBD2 (5 bases). V was pared by 0 bases and J by 2 bases, with 10 bases between. Germline lookup yields CDR1 SGHTA and CDR2 FQGTGA. The CDR3 is 15 residues long. The DNA of the CDR3 is TGTGCCAGCAGCTTAACGAGAACTAGTCAAGAGACCCAGTACTTC. Translation gives CASSLTRTSQETQYF.

This clonotype was seen only a few times. CDR3 region: CASSVKQGTDTQYF. In nucleotides, the CDR3 is TGTGCCAGCAGTGTAAAGCAGGGTACAGATACGCAGTATTTT. The chain couples TRBV2 to TRBJ2-3; TRBD1 is a possible D gene (5 bases). V lost 4 bases and J 3 bases, leaving 11 bases between the germline ends. Germline values: CDR1 SNHLY, CDR2 FYNNEI. CDR3 size: 14 residues. The full variable domain, its missing parts supplied by reference TRBV2 and TRBJ2-3, is EPEVTQTPSHQVTQMGQEVILRCVPISNHLYFYWYRQILGQKVEFLVSFYNNEISEKSEIFDDQFSVERPDGSNFTLKIRSTKLEDSAMYFCASSVKQGTDTQYFGPGTRLTVL.

The rearrangement uses TRBV27 and TRBJ1-2; perhaps TRBD1 as D (6 bases). The germline V gene encodes CDR1 MNHEY and CDR2 SMNVEV (reference sequence). This CDR3 has 14 amino acids. Deletions cut 7 bases from V and 8 bases from J, with 20 bases between. CDR3 region: CASKSGQGSVGYTF. The DNA of the CDR3 is TGTGCCAGCAAATCGGGACAAGGAAGTGTAGGCTACACCTTC.

The rearrangement links TRBV29-1 to TRBJ2-7, with TRBD2 identical over 7 bases. Per the germline V gene, CDR1 is SQVTM and CDR2 is ANQGSEA. The CDR3 has 14 amino acids. The junction had 16 bases not matched to a gene; V was cut back by 7 bases and J by 7 bases. Here the CDR3 reads CSAAGGGRGNEQYF. Written as DNA, the CDR3 is TGCAGCGCTGCCGGTGGAGGGCGGGGGAATGAGCAGTACTTC.

This clonotype turned up a few times. CDR3 bases: TGCGCCAGCAGCCAAGCCGCGGGGCGAACTGAAGCTTTCTTT. Protein product: CASSQAAGRTEAFF. The genes are TRBV4-1 and TRBJ1-1, with D tentatively TRBD1 (5 bases). The CDR3 contains 14 residues. Germline loops: CDR1 MGHRA, CDR2 YSYEKL. V dropped 1 base and J dropped 5 bases, with 11 bases sitting between them.

The J gene is TRBJ2-7, the V gene TRBV20-1; D may be TRBD2 (7 bases). The germline V gene encodes CDR1 DFQATT and CDR2 SNEGSKA (reference sequence). The CDR3 is 13 residues long. Trimming left V 6 bases short and J 3 bases short, with 15 bases between. The CDR3, as DNA: TGCAGTGCCCGGGGGGCTTTGGGCTACGAGCAGTACTTC. The encoded protein is CSARGALGYEQYF.

The chain employs TRBV6-1 and TRBJ2-6; 7 nucleotides line up with TRBD1. J gave up 0 bases and V 5 bases, and 7 bases lay outside the gene matches. The CDR3 spans 17 residues. Germline V gene data show CDR1 as MNHNS and CDR2 as SASEGT. The CDR3 loop reads CASSPGQKSSGANVLTF. CDR3 DNA sequence: TGTGCCAGCAGTCCGGGACAGAAATCCTCTGGGGCCAACGTCCTGACTTTC.

The V and J genes are TRBV11-2 and TRBJ2-3; 9 nucleotides line up with TRBD2. CDR1 and CDR2 (germline): SGHAT, FQNNGV. The length of the CDR3 is 16 residues. Germline trimming cut 3 bases from V and 2 bases from J; bases unmatched to any gene: 6. The CDR3 DNA follows: TGTGCCAGCAGCTTCCGGACTAGCGCGTCCACAGATACGCAGTATTTT. It translates to CASSFRTSASTDTQYF. The whole variable domain, filled in from reference TRBV11-2 and TRBJ2-3, reads EAGVAQSPRYKIIEKRQSVAFWCNPISGHATLYWYQQILGQGPKLLIQFQNNGVVDDSQLPKDRFSAERLKGVDSTLKIQPAKLEDSAVYLCASSFRTSASTDTQYFGPGTRLTVL.

This chain joins TRBV7-9 and TRBJ2-3; D is possibly TRBD1 (5 bases). The CDR3 has 15 residues. CDR1 is SEHNR, CDR2 FQNEAQ, per germline (reference sequence). V dropped 5 bases and J dropped 5 bases, with 17 bases sitting between them. The CDR3 region has the DNA TGTGCCAGCAGCCCGGATTTGGGCAGGGAAGATACGCAGTATTTT. The encoded protein is CASSPDLGREDTQYF.